This TCR beta chain came from a study of cytomegalovirus exposure and HLA in healthy donors. Only a few counts were recorded for this clone. CDR3 size: 16 residues. Per germline, CDR1 SNHLY and CDR2 FYNNEI. V shed 2 bases, J shed 0 bases, and the junction held 2 bases outside the gene matches. It was with 60 Vbeta and 13 Jbeta primers that the PCR ran. The table came from immunoSEQ multiplex PCR; TCRdb's copy has only in-frame clones and leaves some out. Of under 200,000 clones in the sample, roughly 75% were seen once. The chain combines TRBV2 with TRBJ1-5, with 9 positions matching TRBD1. This TCR was recovered from a male donor in good health and CMV-seronegative. Sequencing used PBMCs. CDR3 coding DNA: TGTGCCAGCAGTGAATGGGGACAGGGTAGCAATCAGCCCCAGCATTTT. It encodes CASSEWGQGSNQPQHF.